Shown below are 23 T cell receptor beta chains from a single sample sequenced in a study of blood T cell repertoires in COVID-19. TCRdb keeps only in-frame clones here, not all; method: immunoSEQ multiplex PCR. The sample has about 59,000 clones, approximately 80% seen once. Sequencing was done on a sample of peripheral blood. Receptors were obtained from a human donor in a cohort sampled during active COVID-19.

The CDR3 region has the DNA TGTGCCAGCAGCCAAGACTGGTCGGCTAGCGGGATCGGGTACGAGCAGTACTTC. This encodes CASSQDWSASGIGYEQYF. The chain couples TRBV4-2 to TRBJ2-7; 9 bases agree with TRBD2. Germline assignment: CDR1 LGHNA and CDR2 YNFKEQ. V trimming: 0 bases; J trimming: 4 bases; junction bases outside the gene matches: 13. The CDR3 is made up of 18 amino acids.

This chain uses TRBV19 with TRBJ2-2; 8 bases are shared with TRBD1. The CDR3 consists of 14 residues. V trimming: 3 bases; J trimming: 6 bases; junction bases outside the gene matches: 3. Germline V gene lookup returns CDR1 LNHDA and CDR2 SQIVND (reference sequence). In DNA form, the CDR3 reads TGTGCCAGTAGTATCAGGGACAGGTCCGGGGAGCTGTTTTTT. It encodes CASSIRDRSGELFF.

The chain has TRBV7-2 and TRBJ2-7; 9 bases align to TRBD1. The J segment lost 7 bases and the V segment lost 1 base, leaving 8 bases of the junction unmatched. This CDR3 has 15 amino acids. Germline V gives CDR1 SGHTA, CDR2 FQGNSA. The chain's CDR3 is CASSLGNRGQDEQYF. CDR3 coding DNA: TGTGCCAGCAGCTTAGGAAACAGGGGGCAGGATGAGCAGTACTTC.

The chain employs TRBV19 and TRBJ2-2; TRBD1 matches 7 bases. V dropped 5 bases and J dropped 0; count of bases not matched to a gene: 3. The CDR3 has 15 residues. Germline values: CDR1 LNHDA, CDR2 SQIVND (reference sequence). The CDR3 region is CASSWTGPNTGELFF. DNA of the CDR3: TGTGCCAGTAGTTGGACAGGACCGAACACCGGGGAGCTGTTTTTT.

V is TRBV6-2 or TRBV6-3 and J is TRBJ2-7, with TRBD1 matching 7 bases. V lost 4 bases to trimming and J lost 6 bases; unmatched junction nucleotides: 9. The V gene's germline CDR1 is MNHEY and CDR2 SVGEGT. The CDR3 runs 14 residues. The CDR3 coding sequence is TGTGCCAGCAGTTTTCTCGGGACAGAGGGCGAGCAGTACTTC. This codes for CASSFLGTEGEQYF.

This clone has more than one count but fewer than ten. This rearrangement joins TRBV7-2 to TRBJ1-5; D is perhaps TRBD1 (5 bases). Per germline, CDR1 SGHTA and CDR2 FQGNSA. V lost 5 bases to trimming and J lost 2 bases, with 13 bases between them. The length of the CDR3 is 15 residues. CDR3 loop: CASSPWGRGNQPQHF. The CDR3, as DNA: TGTGCCAGCAGCCCGTGGGGCAGGGGCAATCAGCCCCAGCATTTT. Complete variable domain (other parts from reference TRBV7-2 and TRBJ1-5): GAGVSQSPSNKVTEKGKDVELRCDPISGHTALYWYRQSLGQGLEFLIYFQGNSAPDKSGLPSDRFSAERTGGSVSTLTIQRTQQEDSAVYLCASSPWGRGNQPQHFGDGTRLSIL.

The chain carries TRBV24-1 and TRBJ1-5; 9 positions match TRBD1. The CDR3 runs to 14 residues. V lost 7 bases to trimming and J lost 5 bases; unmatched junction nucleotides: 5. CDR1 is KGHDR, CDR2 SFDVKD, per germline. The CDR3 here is CATSGGQGDQPQHF. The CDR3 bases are TGTGCCACCAGCGGGGGACAGGGTGATCAGCCCCAGCATTTT.

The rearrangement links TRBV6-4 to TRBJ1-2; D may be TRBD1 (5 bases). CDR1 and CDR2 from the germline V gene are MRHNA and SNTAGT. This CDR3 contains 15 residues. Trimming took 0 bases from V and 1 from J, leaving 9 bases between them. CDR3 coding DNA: TGTGCCAGCAGTGACTCGACAGTCCTTAACTATGGCTACACCTTC. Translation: CASSDSTVLNYGYTF.

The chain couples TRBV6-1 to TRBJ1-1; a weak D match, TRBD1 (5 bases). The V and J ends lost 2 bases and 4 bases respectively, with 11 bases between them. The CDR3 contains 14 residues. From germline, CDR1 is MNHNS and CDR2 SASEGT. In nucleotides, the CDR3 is TGTGCCAGCAGTGAAAGTGGGGGGACCACTGAAGCTTTCTTT. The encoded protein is CASSESGGTTEAFF.

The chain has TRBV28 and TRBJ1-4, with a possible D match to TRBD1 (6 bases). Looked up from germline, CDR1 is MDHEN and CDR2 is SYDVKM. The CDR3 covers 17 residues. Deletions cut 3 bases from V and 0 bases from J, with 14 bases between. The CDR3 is CASSFARGLSTNEKLFF. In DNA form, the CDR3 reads TGTGCCAGCAGTTTCGCCAGGGGCCTCTCAACTAATGAAAAACTGTTTTTT.

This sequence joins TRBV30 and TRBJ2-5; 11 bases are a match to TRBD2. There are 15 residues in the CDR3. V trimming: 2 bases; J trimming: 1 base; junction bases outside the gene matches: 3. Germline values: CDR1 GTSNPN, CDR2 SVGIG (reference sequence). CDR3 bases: TGTGCCTGGAGTTGGACTAGCGGGTCCCAAGAGACCCAGTACTTC. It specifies CAWSWTSGSQETQYF.

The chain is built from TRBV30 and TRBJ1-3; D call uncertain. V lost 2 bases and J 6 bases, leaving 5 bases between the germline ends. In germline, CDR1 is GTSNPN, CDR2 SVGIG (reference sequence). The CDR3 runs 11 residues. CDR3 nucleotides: TGTGCCTGGAGTCCCCTAAACACCATATATTTT. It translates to CAWSPLNTIYF.

The CDR3 coding sequence is TGTGCCAGCTCACCGGCGCCCCTACTCGCCACTACTCCCCCCTACGAGCAGTACTTC. Encoded protein: CASSPAPLLATTPPYEQYF. The rearrangement uses TRBV18 and TRBJ2-7; D uncertain. The germline V gene encodes CDR1 KGHSH and CDR2 LQKENI. The CDR3 is 19 residues long. V lost 3 bases to trimming and J lost 2 bases, with 26 bases between them.

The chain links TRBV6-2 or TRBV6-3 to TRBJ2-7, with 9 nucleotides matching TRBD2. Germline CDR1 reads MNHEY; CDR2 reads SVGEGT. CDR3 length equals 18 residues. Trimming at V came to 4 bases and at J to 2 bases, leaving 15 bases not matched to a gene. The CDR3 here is CASSFRPKTSGNPYEQYF. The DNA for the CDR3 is TGTGCCAGCAGTTTCCGACCCAAGACTAGCGGCAACCCCTACGAGCAGTACTTC.

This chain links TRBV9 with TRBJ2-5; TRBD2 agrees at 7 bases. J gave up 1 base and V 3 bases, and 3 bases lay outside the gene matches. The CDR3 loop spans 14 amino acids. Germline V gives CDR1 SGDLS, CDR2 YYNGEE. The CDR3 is CASSGGSFQETQYF. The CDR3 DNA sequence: TGTGCCAGCAGCGGCGGGAGCTTCCAAGAGACCCAGTACTTC.

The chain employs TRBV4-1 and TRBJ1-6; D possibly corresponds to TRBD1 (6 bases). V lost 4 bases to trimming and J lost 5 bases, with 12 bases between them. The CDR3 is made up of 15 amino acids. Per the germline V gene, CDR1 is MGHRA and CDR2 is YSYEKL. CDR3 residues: CASSPWTANNSPLHF. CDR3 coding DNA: TGCGCCAGCAGCCCCTGGACAGCGAATAATTCACCCCTCCACTTT.

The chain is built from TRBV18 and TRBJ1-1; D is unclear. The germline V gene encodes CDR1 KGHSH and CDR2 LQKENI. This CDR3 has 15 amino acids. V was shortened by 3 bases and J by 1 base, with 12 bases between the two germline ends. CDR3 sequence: CASSPSSVANTEAFF. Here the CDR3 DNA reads TGTGCCAGCTCACCGTCCTCAGTAGCGAACACTGAAGCTTTCTTT.

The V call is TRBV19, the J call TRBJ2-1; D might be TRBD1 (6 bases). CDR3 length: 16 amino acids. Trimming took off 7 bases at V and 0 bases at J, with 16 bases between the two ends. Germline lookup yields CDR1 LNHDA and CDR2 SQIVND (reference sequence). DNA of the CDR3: TGTGCCAGTACCCATGGACAGCAGGGCTCCTACAATGAGCAGTTCTTC. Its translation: CASTHGQQGSYNEQFF.

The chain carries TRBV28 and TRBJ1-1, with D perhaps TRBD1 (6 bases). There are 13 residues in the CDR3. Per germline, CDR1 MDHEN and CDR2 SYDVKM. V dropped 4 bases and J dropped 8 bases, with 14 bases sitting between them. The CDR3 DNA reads TGTGCCAGCAGTTCACGCAGACAGGACGAAGCTTTCTTT. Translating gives CASSSRRQDEAFF.

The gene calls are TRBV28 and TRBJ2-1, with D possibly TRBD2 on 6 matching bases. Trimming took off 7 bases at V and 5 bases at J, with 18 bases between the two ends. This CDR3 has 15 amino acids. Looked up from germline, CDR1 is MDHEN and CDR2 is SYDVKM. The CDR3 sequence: CASTTLANEDNEQFF. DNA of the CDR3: TGTGCCAGCACCACCCTAGCGAACGAAGACAATGAGCAGTTCTTC.

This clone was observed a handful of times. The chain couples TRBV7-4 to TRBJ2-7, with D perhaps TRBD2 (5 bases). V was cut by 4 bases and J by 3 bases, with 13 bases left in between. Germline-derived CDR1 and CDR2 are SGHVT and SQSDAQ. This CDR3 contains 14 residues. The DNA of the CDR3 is TGTGCCAGCAGCTCGGGGAACAGCGGCTACGAGCAGTACTTC. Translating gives CASSSGNSGYEQYF.

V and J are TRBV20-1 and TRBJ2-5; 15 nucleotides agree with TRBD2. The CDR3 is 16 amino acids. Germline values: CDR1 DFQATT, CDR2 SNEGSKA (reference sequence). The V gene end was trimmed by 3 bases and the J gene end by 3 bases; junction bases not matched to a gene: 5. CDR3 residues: CSASGLAGGRKETQYF. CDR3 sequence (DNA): TGCAGTGCTAGTGGACTAGCGGGAGGGAGAAAAGAGACCCAGTACTTC.

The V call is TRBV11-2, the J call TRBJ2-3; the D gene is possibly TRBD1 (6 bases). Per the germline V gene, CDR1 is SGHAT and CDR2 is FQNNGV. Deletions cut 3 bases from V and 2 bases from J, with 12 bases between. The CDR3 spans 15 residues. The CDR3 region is CASSFRDRYTDTQYF. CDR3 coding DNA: TGTGCCAGCAGCTTTCGTGACAGGTACACAGATACGCAGTATTTT.